These T cell receptor beta chains were read from a single sample in a study of T cell responses to AZD1222 COVID-19 vaccine. Sequenced by immunoSEQ multiplex PCR; TCRdb stores in-frame clones only, minus some. Of over 130,000 clones in the sample, around 94% were seen once. The sample was peripheral blood, taken 28 days after the second AZD1222 dose. The receptors originated from an adult who received the AZD1222 COVID-19 vaccine. Each CDR3 is given with its conserved first and last residue. Fields, in order: V gene, D gene, J gene, clone size, CDR3 protein, CDR3 DNA. D genes are given only for firm matches. Only some rows state a clone size, as once, few, many or a class for expanded clones.

>TRBV4-3|.|TRBJ1-6|.
CASSQEGPHNSPLHF
TGCGCCAGCAGCCAAGAGGGGCCACATAATTCACCCCTCCACTTT
>TRBV7-3|TRBD2|TRBJ2-1|once
CASSSSSGYFNEQFF
TGTGCCAGCAGCTCATCTAGCGGGTATTTCAATGAGCAGTTCTTC
>TRBV18|.|TRBJ2-5|.
CASSQDPWKLGGDQETQYF
TGTGCCAGCTCACAGGACCCGTGGAAGTTGGGCGGGGATCAAGAGACCCAGTACTTC
>TRBV6-6|TRBD2|TRBJ2-7|once
CASIVAGDHEQYF
TGTGCCAGCATCGTAGCGGGAGACCACGAGCAGTACTTC
>TRBV7-9|.|TRBJ1-2|.
CASSSGTAANYGYTF
TGTGCCAGCAGCTCCGGGACGGCAGCTAACTATGGCTACACCTTC
>TRBV19|TRBD1|TRBJ1-2|.
CASTPGQGPSNGYTF
TGTGCCAGTACCCCGGGACAGGGACCCTCTAATGGCTACACCTTC
>TRBV11-3|.|TRBJ1-1|.
CASSLDSLGTEAFF
TGTGCCAGCAGCTTAGATTCCCTGGGCACTGAAGCTTTCTTT
>TRBV19|TRBD2|TRBJ2-1|.
CASSALAEVRNEQFF
TGTGCCAGTAGTGCTCTAGCGGAGGTGCGGAATGAGCAGTTCTTC
>TRBV19|TRBD1|TRBJ1-1|.
CATRQSGGRKYLKSGAFF
TGTGCCACCCGACAGTCAGGGGGGCGAAAATACCTGAAGTCGGGAGCTTTCTTT
>TRBV5-4|TRBD1|TRBJ1-1|.
CASSPNTGVGYTEAFF
TGTGCCAGCAGTCCAAATACAGGGGTGGGTTACACTGAAGCTTTCTTT
>TRBV6-5|.|TRBJ2-3|.
CASSSQWAITDTQYF
TGTGCCAGCAGTTCACAATGGGCCATCACAGATACGCAGTATTTT
>TRBV6-5|.|TRBJ1-1|.
CASSYYGLGGSEAFF
TGTGCCAGCAGTTACTACGGACTTGGGGGGTCTGAAGCTTTCTTT
>TRBV30|.|TRBJ1-4|.
CAWSDEGSNEKLFF
TGTGCCTGGAGTGATGAGGGATCTAATGAAAAACTGTTTTTT
>TRBV27|.|TRBJ1-6|.
CASSPGAASSPLHF
TGTGCCAGCAGCCCGGGGGCGGCAAGTTCACCCCTCCACTTT
>TRBV28|TRBD1|TRBJ1-5|.
CASSSGTGKSGQGQPQHF
TGTGCCAGCAGTTCCGGGACAGGGAAGTCGGGGCAAGGGCAGCCCCAGCATTTT
>TRBV5-4|TRBD1|TRBJ1-3|.
CASSFPPGQGSGNTIYF
TGTGCCAGCAGCTTCCCTCCGGGACAGGGATCTGGAAACACCATATATTTT
>TRBV5-1|.|TRBJ2-7|.
CASSLRLRDGEQYF
TGCGCCAGCAGCCTGCGTCTCCGGGACGGCGAGCAGTACTTC
>TRBV6-6|TRBD2|TRBJ2-3|.
CASRLAGDITDTQYF
TGTGCCAGTAGACTAGCGGGGGATATCACAGATACGCAGTATTTT
>TRBV4-1|.|TRBJ2-2|.
CASSHIGPNTGELFF
TGCGCCAGCAGCCACATCGGCCCGAACACCGGGGAGCTGTTTTTT
>TRBV27|TRBD1|TRBJ1-2|.
CASSLSGGGGYTF
TGTGCCAGCAGTTTATCAGGGGGCGGAGGCTACACCTTC
>TRBV3-1/TRBV3-2|TRBD1|TRBJ2-7|.
CASSEGTGASYEQYF
TGTGCCAGCAGCGAAGGGACAGGGGCCTCCTACGAGCAGTACTTC
>TRBV25-1|TRBD1|TRBJ1-1|.
CASSEGQLNTEAFF
TGTGCCAGCAGTGAGGGACAGTTGAACACTGAAGCTTTCTTT
>TRBV9|.|TRBJ2-7|.
CASSVDYEQYF
TGTGCCAGCAGCGTAGACTACGAGCAGTACTTC
>TRBV3-1/TRBV3-2|TRBD1|TRBJ1-4|.
CASSQAQGGEKLFF
TGTGCCAGCAGCCAAGCGCAGGGGGGTGAAAAACTGTTTTTT
>TRBV7-2|.|TRBJ1-1|.
CASRWGPRNTEAFF
TGTGCCAGCAGATGGGGACCGCGGAACACTGAAGCTTTCTTT
>TRBV19|.|TRBJ2-2|.
CASNEIAEDTGELFF
TGTGCCAGTAATGAGATAGCGGAGGACACCGGGGAGCTGTTTTTT
>TRBV6-4|.|TRBJ1-1|.
CASSSDRNTEAFF
TGTGCCAGCAGTTCCGACAGGAACACTGAAGCTTTCTTT
>TRBV28|.|TRBJ1-1|.
CASSLAGRATEAFF
TGTGCCAGCAGCCTGGCCGGGCGGGCCACTGAAGCTTTCTTT
>TRBV29-1|TRBD2|TRBJ2-1|.
CSVEPAGGPRGSEQFF
TGCAGCGTTGAACCAGCGGGAGGCCCAAGGGGGAGTGAGCAGTTCTTC
>TRBV5-1|.|TRBJ1-3|.
CASSPGSSGNTIYF
TGCGCCAGCAGCCCGGGGTCCTCTGGAAACACCATATATTTT
>TRBV7-8|.|TRBJ1-1|few
CASTLERGNTEAFF
TGTGCCAGCACTCTAGAGCGGGGAAACACTGAAGCTTTCTTT
>TRBV4-1|.|TRBJ1-2|.
CASSQDQGGYGYTF
TGCGCCAGCAGCCAAGATCAGGGAGGGTATGGCTACACCTTC
>TRBV7-2|.|TRBJ1-2|.
CASSLPGSPYTF
TGTGCCAGCAGCTTACCCGGGTCCCCCTACACCTTC
>TRBV15|.|TRBJ2-2|.
CATSTGGHNTGELFF
TGTGCCACCAGCACCGGGGGACATAACACCGGGGAGCTGTTTTTT
>TRBV10-2|.|TRBJ1-5|.
CASSEGSPNQPQHF
TGCGCCAGCAGTGAAGGCAGCCCAAATCAGCCCCAGCATTTT
>TRBV9|.|TRBJ2-7|few
CASSAQGEGFEQYF
TGTGCCAGCAGCGCCCAGGGGGAGGGGTTCGAGCAGTACTTC
>TRBV7-9|TRBD1|TRBJ1-3|.
CASSLADRGYPGNTIYF
TGTGCCAGCAGCTTAGCCGACAGGGGCTATCCTGGAAACACCATATATTTT
>TRBV5-6|TRBD1|TRBJ1-5|.
CASSSGQGHQPQHF
TGTGCCAGCAGCTCGGGACAGGGCCACCAGCCCCAGCATTTT
>TRBV29-1|.|TRBJ1-1|.
CSVAGERGTEAFF
TGCAGCGTTGCGGGGGAGCGGGGTACTGAAGCTTTCTTT
>TRBV6-5|.|TRBJ1-5|.
CASSYWDPGSDQPQHF
TGTGCCAGCAGTTACTGGGACCCGGGATCAGATCAGCCCCAGCATTTT